Listed below are T cell receptor beta chains from one sample, sequenced in a study of T-cell memory formation after mild COVID-19. Via MiXCR, TCRdb re-called the 5' RACE reads, giving one row per CDR3 protein. The table includes around 300,000 distinct CDR3 sequences, roughly 13% detected once. The sample was PBMCs or a T cell subset sorted from them (not recorded which). The receptor source for this set is a man in his late teens or twenties who had mild COVID-19 (a few samples of this study predate the infection). Cell type and time point are not known. Each CDR3 is given without its conserved first and last residue. Rows may omit the clone size; those that give it use once, few, many or a size class.

TRBJ2-5 | TRBV19 | few | ASSSSQETQY
TRBJ2-1 | TRBV20-1 | NA | SAQDSGSYNEQF
TRBJ2-1 | TRBV19 | NA | ASSTASGKPNEQF
TRBJ2-1 | TRBV12-3/TRBV12-4 | NA | ASKGTSGGYNEQF
TRBJ2-5 | TRBV4-2 | NA | ASSQGSAGETQY
TRBJ2-1 | TRBV20-1 | many | SVVTSGGASEQF
TRBJ1-5 | TRBV21-1 | NA | ASRRGTGGERSQPQH
TRBJ1-4 | TRBV5-1 | many | ASSYQATNEKLF
TRBJ2-1 | TRBV5-1 | NA | ASSQGSTTYNEQF
TRBJ2-7 | TRBV7-3 | NA | ASSPRGRPYEQY
TRBJ2-3 | TRBV5-1 | NA | ASRLYPGLAGVGTDTQY
TRBJ2-3 | TRBV5-1 | NA | ASSTVTGGITDTQY
TRBJ2-3 | TRBV11-2 | NA | ASSILAGASPRSADTQY
TRBJ2-7 | TRBV12-3/TRBV12-4 | many | ASSSPRTSGGGEQY
TRBJ2-6 | TRBV6-6 | NA | ASSYPPGSGANVLT
TRBJ2-2 | TRBV5-8 | NA | ASSHRGRWTGELF
TRBJ1-5 | TRBV4-2 | NA | ASSQDWASNQPQH
TRBJ2-1 | TRBV27 | few | ASGLPGAGPYNEQF
TRBJ2-2 | TRBV7-3 | NA | ASSPWSDGELF
TRBJ2-3 | TRBV5-1 | few | ASSLGRAVTDTQY
TRBJ2-7 | TRBV7-9 | few | ASSLTSGRGYEQY
TRBJ2-1 | TRBV7-2 | few | ASSLAGGGRVQF
TRBJ1-1 | TRBV10-3 | NA | AIGTGTGVTEAF
TRBJ1-1 | TRBV6-1 | NA | ARNKIGGVTEAF
TRBJ1-3 | TRBV4-3 | few | ASSQDGQGSASGNTIY
TRBJ2-7 | TRBV4-1 | NA | ASSQAESYEQY
TRBJ2-1 | TRBV12-3/TRBV12-4 | NA | ASSNEPGRGGSDEQF
TRBJ2-5 | TRBV7-6 | few | ASNGEGGTQY
TRBJ1-1 | TRBV19 | NA | ASSIEGLGSNAF
TRBJ1-2 | TRBV12-3/TRBV12-4 | NA | ASSSPGGISYT
TRBJ2-2 | TRBV4-1 | few | ASSQTGLATGELF
TRBJ2-1 | TRBV4-1 | NA | ASSQARTTYNEQF
TRBJ1-1 | TRBV20-1 | few | SASETVNTEAF
TRBJ2-7 | TRBV4-2 | NA | ASSQDRGGSSYEQY
TRBJ2-7 | TRBV9 | NA | ASSALEDFYEQY
TRBJ1-6 | TRBV4-1 | few | ASSQEVARGNSPLH
TRBJ2-3 | TRBV7-3 | few | ASSIPGLAGDTQY
TRBJ1-6 | TRBV6-5 | NA | ASTLRAPGGSPLH
TRBJ2-3 | TRBV14 | few | ASSQGGSYEDTQY
TRBJ1-5 | TRBV4-3 | NA | ASSQDAASNQPQH
TRBJ2-1 | TRBV20-1 | few | SARSTGTSFDEQF
TRBJ2-3 | TRBV5-6 | NA | ASSLAGTSGGAGADTQY